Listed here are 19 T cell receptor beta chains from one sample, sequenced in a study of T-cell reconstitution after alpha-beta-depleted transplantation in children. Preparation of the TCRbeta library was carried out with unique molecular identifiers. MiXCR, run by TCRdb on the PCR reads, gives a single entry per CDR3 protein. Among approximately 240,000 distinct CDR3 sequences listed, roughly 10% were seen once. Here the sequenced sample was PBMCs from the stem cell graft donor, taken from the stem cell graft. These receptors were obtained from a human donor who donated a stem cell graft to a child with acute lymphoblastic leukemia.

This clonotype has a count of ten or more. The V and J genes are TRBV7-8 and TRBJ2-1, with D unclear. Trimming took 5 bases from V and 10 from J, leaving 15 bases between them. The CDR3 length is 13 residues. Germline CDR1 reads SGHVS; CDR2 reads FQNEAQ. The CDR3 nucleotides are TGTGCCAGCAGCAAAACGCTTCTGAGGGAGCAGTTCTTC. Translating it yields CASSKTLLREQFF.

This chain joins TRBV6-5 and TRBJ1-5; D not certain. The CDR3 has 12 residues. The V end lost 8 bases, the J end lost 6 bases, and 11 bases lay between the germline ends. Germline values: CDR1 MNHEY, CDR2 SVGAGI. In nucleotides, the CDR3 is TGTGCCAGCCACGTCTTTCCTCAGCCCCAGCATTTT. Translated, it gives CASHVFPQPQHF.

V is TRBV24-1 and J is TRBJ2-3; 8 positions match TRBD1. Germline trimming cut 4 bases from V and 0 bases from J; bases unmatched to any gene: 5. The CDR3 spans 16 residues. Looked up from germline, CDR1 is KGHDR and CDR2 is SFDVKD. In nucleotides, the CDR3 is TGTGCCACCAGTGACCCGACAGGGGTTAGCACAGATACGCAGTATTTT. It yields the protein CATSDPTGVSTDTQYF.

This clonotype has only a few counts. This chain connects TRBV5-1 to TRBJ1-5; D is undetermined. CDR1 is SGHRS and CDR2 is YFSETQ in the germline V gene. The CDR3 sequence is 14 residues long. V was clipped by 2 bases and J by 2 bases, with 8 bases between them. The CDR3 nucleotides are TGCGCCAGCAGCTTCGAAGGAGGCAATCAGCCCCAGCATTTT. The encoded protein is CASSFEGGNQPQHF.

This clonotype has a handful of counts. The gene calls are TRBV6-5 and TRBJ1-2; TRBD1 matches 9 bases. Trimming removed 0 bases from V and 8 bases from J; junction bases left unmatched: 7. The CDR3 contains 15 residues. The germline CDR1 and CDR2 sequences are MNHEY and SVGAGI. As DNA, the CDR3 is TGTGCCAGCAGTTACTCGAATACAGGGGGCGAGGGCTACACCTTC. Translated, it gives CASSYSNTGGEGYTF.

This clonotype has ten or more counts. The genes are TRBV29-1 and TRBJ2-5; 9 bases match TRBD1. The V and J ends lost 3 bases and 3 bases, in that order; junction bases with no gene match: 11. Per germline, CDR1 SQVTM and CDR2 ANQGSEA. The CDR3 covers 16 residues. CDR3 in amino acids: CSVDGTPGQGKETQYF. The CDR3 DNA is TGCAGCGTTGACGGAACTCCGGGACAGGGTAAAGAGACCCAGTACTTC.

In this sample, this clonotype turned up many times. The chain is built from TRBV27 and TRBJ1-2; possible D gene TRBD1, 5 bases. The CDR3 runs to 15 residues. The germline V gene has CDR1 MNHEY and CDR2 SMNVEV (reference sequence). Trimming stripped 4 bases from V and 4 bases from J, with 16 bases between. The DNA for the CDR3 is TGTGCCAGCAGTTACTCTCAGACAGTGACCTATGGCTACACCTTC. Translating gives CASSYSQTVTYGYTF.

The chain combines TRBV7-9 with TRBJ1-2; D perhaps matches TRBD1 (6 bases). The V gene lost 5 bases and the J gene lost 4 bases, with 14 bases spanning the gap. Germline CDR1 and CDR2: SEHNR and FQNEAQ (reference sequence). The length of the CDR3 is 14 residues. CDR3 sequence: CASSRDGTPYGYTF. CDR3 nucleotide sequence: TGTGCCAGCAGCCGAGACGGGACACCCTATGGCTACACCTTC.

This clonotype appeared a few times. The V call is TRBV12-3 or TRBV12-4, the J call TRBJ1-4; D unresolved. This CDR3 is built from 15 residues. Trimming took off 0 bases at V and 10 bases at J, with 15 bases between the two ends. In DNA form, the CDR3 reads TGTGCCAGCAGTTTAGCGCGTCGACGGCTTGGAAAACTGTTTTTT. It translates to CASSLARRRLGKLFF.

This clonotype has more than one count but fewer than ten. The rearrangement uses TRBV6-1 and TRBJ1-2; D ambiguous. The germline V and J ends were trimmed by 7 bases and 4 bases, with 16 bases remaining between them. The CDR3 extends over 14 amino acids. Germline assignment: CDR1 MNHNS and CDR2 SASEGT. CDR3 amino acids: CASNLRIDPYGYTF. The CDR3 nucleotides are TGTGCCAGCAACCTCCGTATTGATCCCTATGGCTACACCTTC.

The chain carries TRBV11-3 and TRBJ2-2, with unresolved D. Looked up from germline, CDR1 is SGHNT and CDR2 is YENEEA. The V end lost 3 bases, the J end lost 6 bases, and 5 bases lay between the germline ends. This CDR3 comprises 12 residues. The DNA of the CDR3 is TGTGCCAGCAGCTTTTCTCCCGGGGAGCTGTTTTTT. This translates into CASSFSPGELFF.

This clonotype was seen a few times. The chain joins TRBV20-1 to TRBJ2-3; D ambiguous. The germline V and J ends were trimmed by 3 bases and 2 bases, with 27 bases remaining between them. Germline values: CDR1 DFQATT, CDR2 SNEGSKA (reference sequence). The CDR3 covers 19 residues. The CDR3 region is CSARAPAQGNRPNTDTQYF. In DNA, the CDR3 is TGCAGTGCTAGGGCCCCGGCCCAAGGGAACCGACCAAACACAGATACGCAGTATTTT.

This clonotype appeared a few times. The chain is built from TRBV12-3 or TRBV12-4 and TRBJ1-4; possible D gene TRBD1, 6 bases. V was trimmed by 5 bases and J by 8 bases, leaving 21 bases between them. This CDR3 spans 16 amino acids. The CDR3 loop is CASSPHRDGLAEKLFF. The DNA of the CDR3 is TGTGCCAGCAGTCCCCACAGGGATGGGCTTGCGGAAAAACTGTTTTTT.

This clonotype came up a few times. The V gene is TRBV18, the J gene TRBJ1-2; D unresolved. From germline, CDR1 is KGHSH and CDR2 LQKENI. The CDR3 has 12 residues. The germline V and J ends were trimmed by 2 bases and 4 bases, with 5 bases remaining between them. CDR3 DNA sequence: TGTGCCAGCTCACCAGGAATCTATGGCTACACCTTC. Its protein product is CASSPGIYGYTF.

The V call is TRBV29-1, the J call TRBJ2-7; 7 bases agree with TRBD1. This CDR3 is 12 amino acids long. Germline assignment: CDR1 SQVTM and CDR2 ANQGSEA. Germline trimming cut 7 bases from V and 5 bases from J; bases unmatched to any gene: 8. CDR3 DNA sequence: TGCAGCGGCAAGACAGGGCCCAACGAGCAGTACTTC. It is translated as CSGKTGPNEQYF.

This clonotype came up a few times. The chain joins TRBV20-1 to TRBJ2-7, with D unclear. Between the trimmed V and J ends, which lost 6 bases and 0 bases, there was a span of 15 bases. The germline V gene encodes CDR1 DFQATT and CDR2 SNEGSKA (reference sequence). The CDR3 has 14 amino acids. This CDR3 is CSAPTPKRSYEQYF. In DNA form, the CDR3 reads TGCAGTGCCCCTACTCCCAAACGCTCCTACGAGCAGTACTTC.

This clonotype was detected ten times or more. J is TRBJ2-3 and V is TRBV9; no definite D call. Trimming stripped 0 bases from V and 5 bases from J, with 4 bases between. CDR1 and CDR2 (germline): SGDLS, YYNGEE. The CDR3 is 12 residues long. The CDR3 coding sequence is TGTGCCAGCAGCGTAGCACTAGATACGCAGTATTTT. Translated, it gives CASSVALDTQYF.

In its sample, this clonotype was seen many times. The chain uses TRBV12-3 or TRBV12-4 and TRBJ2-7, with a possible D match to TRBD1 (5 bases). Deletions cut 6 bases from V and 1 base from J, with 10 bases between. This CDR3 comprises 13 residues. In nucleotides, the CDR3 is TGTGCCAGCAGACCAGACAGTTCCTACGAGCAGTACTTC. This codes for CASRPDSSYEQYF.

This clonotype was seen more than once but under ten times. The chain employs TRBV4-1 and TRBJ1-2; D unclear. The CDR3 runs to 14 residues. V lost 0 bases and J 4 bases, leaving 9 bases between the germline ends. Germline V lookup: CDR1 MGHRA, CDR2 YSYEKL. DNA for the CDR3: TGCGCCAGCAGCCAAGATGAGGACCTCTATGGCTACACCTTC. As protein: CASSQDEDLYGYTF.